This TCR beta chain was retrieved from a study of cytomegalovirus exposure and HLA in healthy donors. The wider study: The 120 or so validation repertoires were reported in a later analysis to have been generated on the same platform as the 666 first-cohort repertoires. Study results and limitations: Among the CMV-associated chains, a few were confirmed in vitro as specific for CMV antigens.

This table comes from immunoSEQ multiplex PCR, and its TCRdb copy is limited to in-frame clones, with some not included. This sample has a few hundred thousand clones, with 75% to 90% found just once. Germline V gives CDR1 ENHRY, CDR2 SYGVKD. The CDR3 has 14 amino acids. V gave up 2 bases and J gave up 0 bases, with 5 bases separating them. On this clone: Its antigen is not identified.

J is TRBJ2-1 and V is TRBV10-3; D is unresolved. Source material: PBMCs. This TCR was recovered from a woman under 30 in good health and CMV-seronegative. CDR3 amino acids: CAISEASSYNEQFF. DNA for the CDR3: TGTGCCATCAGTGAGGCGTCCTCCTACAATGAGCAGTTCTTC.